These 20 T cell receptor beta chains share one sample of origin, sequenced in a study of blood T cell repertoires in COVID-19. The protocol was immunoSEQ multiplex PCR, while the TCRdb copy is restricted to in-frame clones and leaves out a portion. The sample consists of about 140,000 clones, around 83% of them appearing once. Source material: peripheral blood. These receptor sequences come from a human donor in a cohort sampled during active COVID-19.

This chain joins TRBV7-2 and TRBJ1-1, with D tentatively TRBD1 (6 bases). V lost 9 bases to trimming and J lost 3 bases, with 11 bases between them. This CDR3 spans 12 amino acids. The V gene's germline CDR1 is SGHTA and CDR2 FQGNSA. For the CDR3, the DNA is TGTGCCAGTACTACAGGGTACACTGAAGCTTTCTTT. Translating it yields CASTTGYTEAFF.

CDR3 sequence reads: CASSPQGDGYTF. The DNA for the CDR3 is TGCGCCAGCAGTCCGCAGGGGGATGGCTACACCTTC. V gene TRBV5-1 combines with J gene TRBJ1-2, with 7 positions matching TRBD1. The CDR3 is 12 residues long. Per the germline V gene, CDR1 is SGHRS and CDR2 is YFSETQ. V gave up 5 bases and J gave up 6 bases; unmatched junction bases: 4.

The CDR3 DNA reads as TGTGCCAGCAGCCAAGATACTTCGCCTGGAAACACCATATATTTT. This gives the protein CASSQDTSPGNTIYF. The gene calls are TRBV3-1 (or the pseudogene TRBV3-2) and TRBJ1-3; D gene uncertain. V was shortened by 0 bases and J by 2 bases, with 8 bases between the two germline ends. Germline V gene data show CDR1 as LGHDT and CDR2 as YNNKEL (reference sequence). The CDR3 totals 15 residues.

The chain is built from TRBV5-1 and TRBJ1-2; D not resolved. Germline V gene sequence: CDR1 SGHRS, CDR2 YFSETQ. V was clipped by 5 bases and J by 5 bases, with 10 bases between them. The length of the CDR3 is 12 residues. This CDR3 reads CASSLEGYGYTF. CDR3 DNA: TGCGCCAGCAGTTTAGAGGGTTATGGCTACACCTTC.

The CDR3 bases are TGTGCCAGCAGGCGAGGACAGGGTGAAGCTTTCTTT. This gives the protein CASRRGQGEAFF. The genes are TRBV6-5 and TRBJ1-1, with 8 bases matching TRBD1. Germline V gene sequence: CDR1 MNHEY, CDR2 SVGAGI. There are 12 residues in the CDR3. The V gene end was trimmed by 6 bases and the J gene end by 7 bases; junction bases not matched to a gene: 4.

A single count supports this clone. The chain has TRBV9 and TRBJ2-7; D is unresolved. The CDR3 loop spans 15 amino acids. V was cut by 0 bases and J by 1 base, with 11 bases left in between. CDR1 is SGDLS and CDR2 is YYNGEE in the germline V gene. CDR3 nucleotides: TGTGCCAGCAGCGTAGGCGCGGCTGGGTCCTACGAGCAGTACTTC. It specifies CASSVGAAGSYEQYF.

The chain has TRBV6-5 and TRBJ2-7, with 7 bases that match TRBD2. The length of the CDR3 is 14 residues. The germline V gene has CDR1 MNHEY and CDR2 SVGAGI. The junction had 8 bases not matched to a gene; V was cut back by 7 bases and J by 2 bases. CDR3 in amino acids: CASKEGGPTYEQYF. The CDR3 nucleotides read TGTGCCAGCAAAGAGGGAGGGCCCACCTACGAGCAGTACTTC.

The genes are TRBV19 and TRBJ1-2; TRBD1 matches at 7 bases. Germline-derived CDR1 and CDR2 are LNHDA and SQIVND (reference sequence). V shed 3 bases and J 4 bases; nucleotides not matched to a gene: 14. The CDR3 totals 17 residues. CDR3 coding DNA: TGTGCCAGTAGTATTCCGGGGACAGCTCTTTATAGCTATGGCTACACCTTC. It translates to CASSIPGTALYSYGYTF.

In DNA form, the CDR3 reads TGTGCCAGCAGTTACGACGACAGGGCCGTTGGCTACACCTTC. It is translated as CASSYDDRAVGYTF. This chain joins TRBV6-5 and TRBJ1-2; 7 bases agree with TRBD1. The junction had 7 bases not matched to a gene; V was cut back by 2 bases and J by 7 bases. The CDR3 covers 14 residues. Germline V gene data show CDR1 as MNHEY and CDR2 as SVGAGI.

This clone has a handful of counts. The V and J genes are TRBV27 and TRBJ1-1; TRBD1 is a possible D gene (6 bases). The CDR3 is 14 amino acids. The germline gives CDR1 MNHEY, CDR2 SMNVEV (reference sequence). With 6 bases removed from V and 4 bases from J, the gap between germline ends came to 15 bases. The CDR3 nucleotides read TGTGCCAGCAGCCTACAGGGCCGGGGCACTGAAGCTTTCTTT. This translates into CASSLQGRGTEAFF.

The rearrangement links TRBV30 to TRBJ2-3, with D possibly being TRBD2 (5 bases). The CDR3 loop spans 16 amino acids. Trimming removed 4 bases at V and 0 bases at J, with 17 bases between. Germline V CDR1 and CDR2: GTSNPN, SVGIG (reference sequence). The CDR3 nucleotides read TGTGCCTGGACCCCCCGGCGGAGGACTAGCACAGATACGCAGTATTTT. Amino acids: CAWTPRRRTSTDTQYF.

This sequence joins TRBV5-1 and TRBJ2-3, with 9 bases fitting TRBD2. The CDR3 sequence is 16 residues long. CDR1 and CDR2 (germline): SGHRS, YFSETQ. Trimming cost V 4 bases and J 4 bases; bases outside gene matches: 10. Written as DNA, the CDR3 is TGCGCCAGCAGCCTGGCTTCGGCGGGAGGGGCAGATACGCAGTATTTT. Translation gives CASSLASAGGADTQYF.

The rearrangement links TRBV5-1 to TRBJ1-1; D unclear. V lost 6 bases and J lost 1, with 10 bases in between. This CDR3 is built from 13 residues. Germline CDR1 is SGHRS and CDR2 is YFSETQ. CDR3 sequence: CASKRRQNTEAFF. The CDR3 region has the DNA TGCGCCAGCAAAAGAAGACAGAACACTGAAGCTTTCTTT.

The V call is TRBV24-1, the J call TRBJ2-1, with 8 bases matching TRBD2. Germline CDR1 is KGHDR and CDR2 is SFDVKD. This CDR3 contains 13 residues. V was pared by 9 bases and J by 9 bases, with 9 bases of the junction left unmatched. CDR3 DNA: TGTGCCACCTCGGAGCGGGAGTTACGTGAGCAGTTCTTC. The encoded protein is CATSERELREQFF.

The chain is built from TRBV19 and TRBJ1-2; 7 nucleotides match TRBD1. Germline V CDR1 and CDR2: LNHDA, SQIVND (reference sequence). This CDR3 has 15 residues. Trimming took 4 bases from V and 5 from J; bases not matched to a gene: 10. In DNA, the CDR3 is TGTGCCAGTAGTACCCGGGACAGAGGGGAGTATGGCTACACCTTC. Protein product: CASSTRDRGEYGYTF.

The chain's CDR3 is CASSFRPYNEQFF. CDR3 DNA: TGTGCCAGCAGTTTTCGTCCGTACAATGAGCAGTTCTTC. This chain uses TRBV28 with TRBJ2-1, with no clear D. The CDR3 has 13 amino acids. Deletions cut 3 bases from V and 4 bases from J, with 7 bases between. Germline CDR1 is MDHEN and CDR2 is SYDVKM.

The sample holds one count of this clone. V usage is TRBV2 and J usage is TRBJ1-2; D gene unclear. CDR3 length equals 10 residues. Germline values: CDR1 SNHLY, CDR2 FYNNEI. V was cut by 4 bases and J by 8 bases, with 5 bases left in between. CDR3 sequence reads: CASSGIGYTF. DNA of the CDR3: TGTGCCAGCAGTGGTATCGGCTACACCTTC.

Comments on this clone: One end of the junction varies from germline; a read error may be responsible. The chain uses TRBV11-3 and TRBJ2-6; maybe TRBD2 (6 bases). Germline CDR1 and CDR2: SGHNT and YENEEA. This CDR3 contains 13 residues. CDR3 DNA: TGTGCCAGCAGCTTAGGGGGGGTCAACGTCCTGACTTTC. It is translated as CASSLGGVNVLTF.

The chain carries TRBV5-4 and TRBJ1-2, with a weak D call TRBD1 (6 bases). The V gene's germline CDR1 is SGHNT and CDR2 YYREEE (reference sequence). There are 15 residues in the CDR3. The V end lost 4 bases, the J end lost 0 bases, and 13 bases lay between the germline ends. CDR3 sequence (DNA): TGTGCCAGCAGCGCACCGGGACATGCTAACTATGGCTACACCTTC. Amino acid sequence: CASSAPGHANYGYTF. The full variable domain, rest sourced from reference TRBV5-4 and TRBJ1-2, is ETGVTQSPTHLIKTRGQQVTLRCSSQSGHNTVSWYQQALGQGPQFIFQYYREEENGRGNFPPRFSGLQFPNYSSELNVNALELDDSALYLCASSAPGHANYGYTFGSGTRLTVV.

This sequence joins TRBV11-2 and TRBJ2-7; D possibly corresponds to TRBD1 (5 bases). Germline V gives CDR1 SGHAT, CDR2 FQNNGV. The CDR3 spans 13 residues. Between the trimmed V and J ends, which lost 3 bases and 3 bases, there was a span of 9 bases. The CDR3 region is CASSFGQIYEQYF. CDR3 coding DNA: TGTGCCAGCAGCTTCGGACAAATCTACGAGCAGTACTTC.